This is a list of T cell receptor beta chains from one sample in a study of T cell responses to AZD1222 COVID-19 vaccine. Produced via immunoSEQ multiplex PCR; TCRdb's table is partial and in-frame only. The sample has more than 110,000 clones; over 80% are singletons. The starting material was peripheral blood, obtained 28 days after the second AZD1222 dose. Source of these receptors: an adult who received the AZD1222 COVID-19 vaccine. Each CDR3 is given with its conserved first and last residue. Only some rows state a clone size, as once, few, many or a class for expanded clones.

CDR3aa,v_gene,j_gene,abundance
CASRGSGETQYF,TRBV6-5,TRBJ2-5,.
CASSRLKTGGSTGTEAFF,TRBV18,TRBJ1-1,few
CASGKDSNTGELFF,TRBV9,TRBJ2-2,.
CASSVDRGDYGYTF,TRBV27,TRBJ1-2,.
CSAAWELRNTEAFF,TRBV29-1,TRBJ1-1,few
CASSLGLAGQETQYF,TRBV11-3,TRBJ2-5,.
CASSYGLDGNQPQHF,TRBV6-5,TRBJ1-5,.
CASSSGTSGSYEQYF,TRBV6-5,TRBJ2-7,few
CASSLGQGVVDEQFF,TRBV7-2,TRBJ2-1,.
CASSPDRGGNTIYF,TRBV7-2,TRBJ1-3,.
CSVAGQSGNTIYF,TRBV29-1,TRBJ1-3,.
CASSPTVPRGYEQYF,TRBV6-2/TRBV6-3,TRBJ2-7,.
CASSPSRGTEAFF,TRBV7-9,TRBJ1-1,.
CASSPAQAGAGSGEAFF,TRBV28,TRBJ1-1,.
CASSLSGTGGYTF,TRBV18,TRBJ1-2,few
CASSLVDWRDYGYTF,TRBV7-9,TRBJ1-2,.
CASRDTGLGGYTF,TRBV6-4,TRBJ1-2,.
CASSSVSRDDTQYF,TRBV5-1,TRBJ2-3,.
CASSERGGSYEQYF,TRBV2,TRBJ2-7,.
CASSYGFEELETQYF,TRBV6-5,TRBJ2-5,.
CAISEGQATNYGYTF,TRBV10-3,TRBJ1-2,.
CASSPLGLTNEKLFF,TRBV18,TRBJ1-4,.
CASSFGTGDYEQYF,TRBV7-2,TRBJ2-7,.
CASSYLTGSSGANVLTF,TRBV7-3,TRBJ2-6,.
CASSLAGTGKAGELFF,TRBV7-2,TRBJ2-2,.
CASSQVIGSPLHF,TRBV4-1,TRBJ1-6,.
CASSLKAGAAGYTF,TRBV7-9,TRBJ1-2,.
CATSDSGQGGGNQPQHF,TRBV24-1,TRBJ1-5,.
CASSFRGGTEAFF,TRBV12-3/TRBV12-4,TRBJ1-1,few
CASSLAPSRSYEQYF,TRBV7-2,TRBJ2-7,.
CSVDGHRRETQYF,TRBV29-1,TRBJ2-5,.
CASSGHQISGANVLTF,TRBV28,TRBJ2-6,.
CASSRGPPEAFF,TRBV28,TRBJ1-1,.
CASGQGLGYEQYF,TRBV2,TRBJ2-7,.
CASSVEQYQPQHF,TRBV9,TRBJ1-5,.
CASSRTGQLIHEQFF,TRBV2,TRBJ2-1,.
CASSFGTGALYGYTF,TRBV5-1,TRBJ1-2,.
CASSLLAGVSYEQYF,TRBV4-1,TRBJ2-7,.
CATGGIAKNIQYF,TRBV2,TRBJ2-4,.
CASSGGYSGNTIYF,TRBV9,TRBJ1-3,.
CAGSPGREYNSPLHF,TRBV9,TRBJ1-6,.
CASSYSQRVTGNTIYF,TRBV6-5,TRBJ1-3,.